A few counts support the clone carrying this T cell receptor beta chain. The data are from a study of cytotoxic CD8 clonotypes in ibrutinib-treated CLL. Looking at the study overall: Mean per-sample yields comprised about 250,000 productive templates and 94,082 productive rearrangements.

The CDR3 totals 14 residues. Germline loops: CDR1 MRHNA, CDR2 SNTAGT. The V end lost 2 bases, the J end lost 3 bases, and 11 bases lay between the germline ends. Assay used: immunoSEQ multiplex PCR; TCRdb lists only in-frame clones, some missing. Found here are 60,000 to 70,000 clones, less than 60% of them singletons; the top ten hold roughly 14%. This chain uses TRBV6-4 with TRBJ2-7; D remains unclear. The receptor's source is a human donor with chronic lymphocytic leukemia. The sequences come from PBMCs, collected after 12 months of ibrutinib treatment. The CDR3 spells CASSDSSYNYEQYF. CDR3 nucleotides: TGTGCCAGCAGTGACAGTTCCTACAACTACGAGCAGTACTTC.